This entry features one TCR beta chain sequence. This sample is drawn from a study of monozygotic twins with inflammatory bowel disease. TCRdb re-called the 5' RACE reads and catalogs CDR3 proteins one per entry, DNA excluded. Its table records hundreds of thousands of distinct CDR3 sequences. This CDR3 has 13 residues. Germline lookup yields CDR1 ENHRY and CDR2 SYGVKD. The chain employs TRBV10-3 and TRBJ1-1; as DNA is missing, the TRBD1 call by TCRdb cannot be tested. The TCR was taken from a human donor with ulcerative colitis or Crohn's disease, or a healthy co-twin of an affected twin (not recorded which). The sample comprised blood. CDR3 region: CAIRTGANTEAFF.